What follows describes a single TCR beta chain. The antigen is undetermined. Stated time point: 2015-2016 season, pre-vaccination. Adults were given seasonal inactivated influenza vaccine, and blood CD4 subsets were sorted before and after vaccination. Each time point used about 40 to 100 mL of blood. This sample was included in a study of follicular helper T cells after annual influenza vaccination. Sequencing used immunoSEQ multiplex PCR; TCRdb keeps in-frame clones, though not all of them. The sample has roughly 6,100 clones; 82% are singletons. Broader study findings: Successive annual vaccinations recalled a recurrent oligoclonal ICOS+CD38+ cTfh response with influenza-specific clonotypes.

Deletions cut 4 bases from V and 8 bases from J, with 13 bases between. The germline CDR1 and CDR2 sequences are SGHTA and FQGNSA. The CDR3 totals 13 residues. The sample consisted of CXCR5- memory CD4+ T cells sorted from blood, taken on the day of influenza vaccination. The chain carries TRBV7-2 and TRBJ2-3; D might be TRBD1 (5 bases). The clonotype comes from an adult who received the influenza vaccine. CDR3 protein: CASSSSGHLTQYF. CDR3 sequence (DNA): TGTGCCAGCAGCTCCTCCGGACACCTTACGCAGTATTTT.